This T cell receptor beta chain derives from a study of Tregs in tolerant kidney transplant recipients. Study in general: Mixed chimerism was transient after nonmyeloablative marrow transplants from related graft donors.

Findings and caveats of the study: Antigen-driven expansion was suggested because donor-specific Tregs expanded more than all Tregs in tolerant patients. Some patients' samples used different primers over time, so nucleotide sequences weren't comparable.

CDR1 SGHAT and CDR2 FQDESV come from the germline V gene (reference sequence). The CDR3 runs 13 residues. Trimming stripped 2 bases from V and 1 base from J, with 5 bases between. This clone was detected only once. Antigen unknown. TCRdb's copy holds only in-frame clones and misses some; the assay was immunoSEQ multiplex PCR. The sample holds 98,000 or so clones, nearly 90% seen once. The specimen comprised CD4+ T cells from blood, sampled before the transplant. This TCR came from a human donor who received a combined kidney and bone marrow transplant. The chain carries TRBV11-1 and TRBJ1-1; D remains unclear. The CDR3 region is CASSLRENTEAFF. CDR3 sequence (DNA): TGTGCCAGCAGCTTACGGGAGAACACTGAAGCTTTCTTT.